This T cell receptor beta chain comes out of a study of shared clonotypes between healthy human individuals. TCRdb's copy holds only in-frame clones and misses some; the assay was immunoSEQ multiplex PCR. The sample contains hundreds of thousands of clones, roughly 72% of which appear only once. The sequencing sample was made of memory CD4+ T cells sorted from blood. Regarding subset: CD45RA-negative fraction. This receptor was obtained from a woman in her twenties or thirties in good health.

CDR3 coding DNA: TGTGCCAGCAGGCAATCTACAGGGGGATGGACTGAAGCTTTCTTT. Protein product: CASRQSTGGWTEAFF. The rearrangement links TRBV6-5 to TRBJ1-1, with 8 bases fitting TRBD1. Per germline, CDR1 MNHEY and CDR2 SVGAGI. The CDR3 contains 15 residues. J gave up 5 bases and V 6 bases, and 11 bases lay outside the gene matches.